This paragraph covers one TCR beta chain sequence. The sample is drawn from a study of CD8+ T cells in alopecia areata. Extraction and reverse transcription of RNA yielded cDNA as the sequencing template. Here immunoSEQ multiplex PCR was the method, and the copy in TCRdb shows in-frame clones only, minus some. This sample has 250,000 to 350,000 clones; around 64% occur once, and the top ten carry around 0.92%. The V end lost 5 bases, the J end lost 7 bases, and 33 bases lay between the germline ends. The CDR3 loop spans 19 amino acids. Germline values: CDR1 SEHNR, CDR2 FQNEAQ (reference sequence). The treatment here: oral pan-JAK inhibitor, 5-10 mg twice daily. Investigators sorted PBMCs to obtain both CD4+ and CD8+ T cells.

The receptor was derived from a human donor with alopecia areata. The sequenced sample was CD4+ T cells sorted from blood, obtained at week 52, from a patient treated with tofacitinib. The chain carries TRBV7-9 and TRBJ2-7, with D perhaps given as TRBD1 or TRBD2 (7 bases each). The CDR3: CASSPGGWTGKFGRFEQYF. DNA for the CDR3: TGTGCCAGCAGCCCCGGGGGGTGGACAGGTAAATTTGGGCGATTTGAGCAGTACTTC. The whole variable domain, filled in from reference TRBV7-9 and TRBJ2-7, reads DTGVSQNPRHKITKRGQNVTFRCDPISEHNRLYWYRQTLGQGPEFLTYFQNEAQLEKSRLLSDRFSAERPKGSFSTLEIQRTEQGDSAMYLCASSPGGWTGKFGRFEQYFGPGTRLTVT.